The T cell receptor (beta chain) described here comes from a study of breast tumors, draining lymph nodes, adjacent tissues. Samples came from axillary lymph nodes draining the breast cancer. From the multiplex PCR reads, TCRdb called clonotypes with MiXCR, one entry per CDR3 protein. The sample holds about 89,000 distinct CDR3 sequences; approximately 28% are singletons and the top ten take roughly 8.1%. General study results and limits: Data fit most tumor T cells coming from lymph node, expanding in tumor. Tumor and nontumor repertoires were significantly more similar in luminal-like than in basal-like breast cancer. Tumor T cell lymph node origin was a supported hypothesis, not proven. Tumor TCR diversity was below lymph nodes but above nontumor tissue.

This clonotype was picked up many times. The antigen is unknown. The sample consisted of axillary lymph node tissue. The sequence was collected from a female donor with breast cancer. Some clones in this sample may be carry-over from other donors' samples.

CDR3 region: CASSKPPKIAGGPADTQYF. CDR3 in DNA: TGTGCCAGTAGTAAGCCCCCAAAAATAGCGGGAGGGCCGGCGGATACGCAGTATTTT. The chain carries TRBV19 and TRBJ2-3; 11 nucleotides align to TRBD2. Germline V gene data show CDR1 as LNHDA and CDR2 as SQIVND (reference sequence). J lost 6 bases, V lost 4 bases, and 18 bases had no gene match. The CDR3 sequence is 19 residues long.